Listed below are T cell receptor beta chains from one sample, sequenced in a study of liver allograft versus peripheral blood T cells. MiXCR was run by TCRdb on the reads, yielding one entry per CDR3 protein. There are around 5,300 distinct CDR3 sequences in the sample; 15% to 20% occur only once, and around 9.3% lies in the top ten. These receptors all stem from a human patient who had a liver transplant. These T cells may partly come from the graft donor. The CDR3 runs from the conserved cysteine through the conserved F or W. D genes are given only for firm matches. Some rows have no size entry. The others give once, few or many, or a class for an expanded clone.

v_call: TRBV20-1
clone_size: many
d_call: .
j_call: TRBJ2-7
cdr3_aa: CSARDLLRLYEQYF
cdr3_nt: TGCAGTGCTAGAGATTTACTGAGATTATACGAGCAGTACTTC

v_call: TRBV2
clone_size: .
d_call: TRBD1
j_call: TRBJ2-5
cdr3_aa: CASSSTDRGLETQYF
cdr3_nt: TGTGCCAGCAGCTCCACGGACAGGGGATTGGAGACCCAGTACTTC

v_call: TRBV20-1
clone_size: many
d_call: TRBD2
j_call: TRBJ2-7
cdr3_aa: CSASQVTSGRQYF
cdr3_nt: TGCAGTGCTAGCCAGGTGACTAGCGGGAGGCAGTACTTC

v_call: TRBV6-1
clone_size: .
d_call: TRBD1
j_call: TRBJ1-2
cdr3_aa: CASSARTGAPYGYTF
cdr3_nt: TGTGCCAGCAGTGCTCGGACAGGGGCCCCCTATGGCTACACCTTC

v_call: TRBV4-2
clone_size: .
d_call: .
j_call: TRBJ1-5
cdr3_aa: CASSQGWAVNNQPQHF
cdr3_nt: TGTGCCAGCAGCCAAGGGTGGGCGGTGAACAATCAGCCCCAGCATTTT

v_call: TRBV2
clone_size: .
d_call: .
j_call: TRBJ1-2
cdr3_aa: CASSEPVYGYTF
cdr3_nt: TGTGCCAGCAGTGAACCAGTATATGGCTACACCTTC

v_call: TRBV6-5
clone_size: many
d_call: .
j_call: TRBJ2-7
cdr3_aa: CARAEGSPGNYEQYF
cdr3_nt: TGTGCCAGAGCCGAGGGGTCGCCAGGAAACTACGAGCAGTACTTC

v_call: TRBV18
clone_size: large
d_call: .
j_call: TRBJ1-4
cdr3_aa: CASSPAPGARGEKLFF
cdr3_nt: TGTGCCAGCTCACCTGCCCCCGGGGCGAGGGGCGAAAAACTGTTTTTT

v_call: TRBV28
clone_size: medium-sized
d_call: .
j_call: TRBJ1-2
cdr3_aa: CASSLNRDYGYTF
cdr3_nt: TGTGCCAGCAGTTTAAACAGGGACTATGGCTACACCTTC

v_call: TRBV5-6
clone_size: medium-sized
d_call: .
j_call: TRBJ2-7
cdr3_aa: CASSLLGVGAYEQYF
cdr3_nt: TGTGCCAGCAGCTTGTTGGGGGTGGGGGCCTACGAGCAGTACTTC

v_call: TRBV20-1
clone_size: medium-sized
d_call: .
j_call: TRBJ2-7
cdr3_aa: CSARSLVGSYEQYF
cdr3_nt: TGCAGTGCTAGATCATTAGTTGGCTCCTACGAGCAGTACTTC

v_call: TRBV6-6
clone_size: few
d_call: TRBD1
j_call: TRBJ1-1
cdr3_aa: CASSPPRTGNTEAFF
cdr3_nt: TGTGCCAGCAGTCCACCTCGGACAGGGAACACTGAAGCTTTCTTT

v_call: TRBV19
clone_size: .
d_call: TRBD1
j_call: TRBJ2-7
cdr3_aa: CASSAGQGIHEQYF
cdr3_nt: TGTGCCAGTAGTGCGGGACAGGGGATCCACGAGCAGTACTTC

v_call: TRBV13
clone_size: medium-sized
d_call: .
j_call: TRBJ2-3
cdr3_aa: CASRLNPRRSSTDTQYF
cdr3_nt: TGTGCCAGCAGATTAAACCCCCGCAGATCTAGCACAGATACGCAGTATTTT

v_call: TRBV5-4
clone_size: .
d_call: TRBD2
j_call: TRBJ2-5
cdr3_aa: CASSPGLAGGMETQYF
cdr3_nt: TGTGCCAGCAGCCCCGGACTAGCGGGAGGGATGGAGACCCAGTACTTC

v_call: TRBV2
clone_size: .
d_call: TRBD2
j_call: TRBJ2-5
cdr3_aa: CASSEPGGPKETQYF
cdr3_nt: TGTGCCAGCAGTGAACCGGGGGGACCTAAAGAGACCCAGTACTTC

v_call: TRBV12-3/TRBV12-4
clone_size: once
d_call: .
j_call: TRBJ2-7
cdr3_aa: CASSLAPNPYEQYF
cdr3_nt: TGTGCCAGCAGTTTGGCCCCGAACCCCTACGAGCAGTACTTC

v_call: TRBV6-5
clone_size: .
d_call: TRBD1
j_call: TRBJ1-3
cdr3_aa: CASSGTAGNTIYF
cdr3_nt: TGTGCCAGCAGCGGGACAGCTGGAAACACCATATATTTT

v_call: TRBV6-5
clone_size: medium-sized
d_call: .
j_call: TRBJ2-7
cdr3_aa: CASSYGAGRGYEQYF
cdr3_nt: TGTGCCAGCAGTTACGGGGCGGGAAGGGGCTACGAGCAGTACTTC

v_call: TRBV2
clone_size: once
d_call: TRBD2
j_call: TRBJ2-1
cdr3_aa: CASSEGSLAGGPYNEQFF
cdr3_nt: TGTGCCAGCAGTGAAGGGTCGCTAGCGGGGGGGCCGTACAATGAGCAGTTCTTC

v_call: TRBV20-1
clone_size: medium-sized
d_call: .
j_call: TRBJ2-1
cdr3_aa: CSARDLTGTYYNEQFF
cdr3_nt: TGCAGTGCTAGAGATCTCACCGGGACATATTACAATGAGCAGTTCTTC

v_call: TRBV27
clone_size: medium-sized
d_call: .
j_call: TRBJ2-7
cdr3_aa: CASSLKNMRGYEQYF
cdr3_nt: TGTGCCAGCAGTTTAAAAAACATGCGGGGTTACGAGCAGTACTTC

v_call: TRBV28
clone_size: many
d_call: TRBD1
j_call: TRBJ2-7
cdr3_aa: CASSSSGQGWTYEQYF
cdr3_nt: TGTGCCAGCAGCTCGTCCGGACAGGGTTGGACCTACGAGCAGTACTTC

v_call: TRBV28
clone_size: medium-sized
d_call: TRBD2
j_call: TRBJ2-7
cdr3_aa: CASRPTGTDTSGAYEQYF
cdr3_nt: TGTGCCAGCAGACCAACCGGGACGGACACTAGCGGCGCCTACGAGCAGTACTTC

v_call: TRBV19
clone_size: medium-sized
d_call: TRBD2
j_call: TRBJ2-7
cdr3_aa: CASSIAGLAGVEEQYF
cdr3_nt: TGTGCCAGTAGTATAGCTGGACTAGCGGGAGTAGAAGAGCAGTACTTC

v_call: TRBV7-2
clone_size: medium-sized
d_call: TRBD1
j_call: TRBJ1-2
cdr3_aa: CASSYMTGGNGYTF
cdr3_nt: TGTGCCAGCAGCTACATGACAGGGGGTAATGGCTACACCTTC

v_call: TRBV5-5
clone_size: few
d_call: .
j_call: TRBJ2-5
cdr3_aa: CASSSLLGAGETQYF
cdr3_nt: TGTGCCAGCAGCTCGCTCCTGGGGGCCGGGGAGACCCAGTACTTC

v_call: TRBV15
clone_size: .
d_call: TRBD1
j_call: TRBJ1-1
cdr3_aa: CATSRERTGSAFF
cdr3_nt: TGTGCCACCAGCAGAGAACGGACAGGGTCAGCTTTCTTT

v_call: TRBV7-9
clone_size: .
d_call: TRBD2
j_call: TRBJ2-3
cdr3_aa: CASRTPSGGQTDTQYF
cdr3_nt: TGTGCCAGCAGGACCCCTAGCGGGGGGCAGACAGATACGCAGTATTTT

v_call: TRBV5-6
clone_size: medium-sized
d_call: TRBD2
j_call: TRBJ2-1
cdr3_aa: CASNIFGLTSDFYNEQFF
cdr3_nt: TGTGCCAGCAACATTTTTGGGTTAACTAGCGATTTCTACAATGAGCAGTTCTTC

v_call: TRBV2
clone_size: many
d_call: TRBD1
j_call: TRBJ1-2
cdr3_aa: CASSENAAGGYGYTF
cdr3_nt: TGTGCCAGCAGTGAAAATGCTGCAGGGGGCTATGGCTACACCTTC

v_call: TRBV10-1
clone_size: few
d_call: .
j_call: TRBJ2-7
cdr3_aa: CASNQKRWTGF
cdr3_nt: TGCGCCAGCAACCAAAAACGCTGGACCGGCTTC

v_call: TRBV19
clone_size: medium-sized
d_call: TRBD1
j_call: TRBJ2-7
cdr3_aa: CASSIRQGEQYF
cdr3_nt: TGTGCCAGTAGTATCCGACAGGGCGAGCAGTACTTC

v_call: TRBV6-5
clone_size: medium-sized
d_call: TRBD1
j_call: TRBJ2-7
cdr3_aa: CASGYRGRAYEQYF
cdr3_nt: TGTGCCAGCGGCTACAGGGGGCGAGCCTACGAGCAGTACTTC

v_call: TRBV6-5
clone_size: .
d_call: TRBD1
j_call: TRBJ1-3
cdr3_aa: CASSYSMTGISGNTIYF
cdr3_nt: TGTGCCAGCAGTTACTCAATGACAGGGATCTCTGGAAACACCATATATTTT

v_call: TRBV12-3/TRBV12-4
clone_size: many
d_call: .
j_call: TRBJ2-7
cdr3_aa: CASSRDGQLNEQYF
cdr3_nt: TGTGCCAGCAGCAGGGACGGACAACTAAACGAGCAGTACTTC

v_call: TRBV27
clone_size: medium-sized
d_call: .
j_call: TRBJ1-6
cdr3_aa: CASSLVGNSPLHF
cdr3_nt: TGTGCCAGCAGTCTCGTCGGTAATTCACCCCTCCACTTT

v_call: TRBV27
clone_size: medium-sized
d_call: .
j_call: TRBJ2-3
cdr3_aa: CASRTAGTRFTDTQYF
cdr3_nt: TGTGCCAGCAGGACAGCCGGGACAAGATTTACAGATACGCAGTATTTT

v_call: TRBV3-1
clone_size: .
d_call: .
j_call: TRBJ1-5
cdr3_aa: CASSQGGRENQPQHF
cdr3_nt: TGTGCCAGCAGCCAGGGCGGACGAGAAAATCAGCCCCAGCATTTT

v_call: TRBV27
clone_size: medium-sized
d_call: TRBD2
j_call: TRBJ2-1
cdr3_aa: CASSLSERESYNEQFF
cdr3_nt: TGTGCCAGCAGTTTATCGGAGCGGGAGTCCTACAATGAGCAGTTCTTC

v_call: TRBV28
clone_size: many
d_call: TRBD2
j_call: TRBJ2-7
cdr3_aa: CASSLGGFSSRPYEQYF
cdr3_nt: TGTGCCAGCAGTTTGGGAGGGTTCAGTTCCCGGCCCTACGAGCAGTACTTC

v_call: TRBV11-2
clone_size: few
d_call: .
j_call: TRBJ2-1
cdr3_aa: CASSLVRSRGDEQFF
cdr3_nt: TGTGCCAGCAGCTTAGTCCGTAGCAGGGGCGATGAGCAGTTCTTC

v_call: TRBV3-2
clone_size: .
d_call: .
j_call: TRBJ2-1
cdr3_aa: CASSRRGSGGSDEQFF
cdr3_nt: TGTGCCAGCAGCCGCAGGGGGTCGGGAGGCTCTGATGAGCAGTTCTTC

v_call: TRBV5-6
clone_size: medium-sized
d_call: TRBD1
j_call: TRBJ2-1
cdr3_aa: CASRNLGQMSYNEQFF
cdr3_nt: TGTGCCAGCAGGAACTTGGGACAGATGTCCTACAATGAGCAGTTCTTC

v_call: TRBV6-1
clone_size: medium-sized
d_call: TRBD1
j_call: TRBJ1-4
cdr3_aa: CASSFGTGGGEKLFF
cdr3_nt: TGTGCCAGCAGTTTTGGGACAGGGGGGGGGGAAAAACTGTTTTTT

v_call: TRBV28
clone_size: medium-sized
d_call: TRBD1
j_call: TRBJ1-4
cdr3_aa: CASSSGQVREKLFF
cdr3_nt: TGTGCCAGCAGTTCAGGACAGGTACGGGAAAAACTGTTTTTT

v_call: TRBV3-2
clone_size: many
d_call: .
j_call: TRBJ2-1
cdr3_aa: CASSQDGGYNEQFF
cdr3_nt: TGTGCCAGCAGCCAAGATGGGGGCTACAATGAGCAGTTCTTC

v_call: TRBV27
clone_size: medium-sized
d_call: TRBD1
j_call: TRBJ1-4
cdr3_aa: CASSLGRGGKLFF
cdr3_nt: TGTGCCAGCAGTTTGGGCAGGGGGGGAAAACTGTTTTTT

v_call: TRBV5-6
clone_size: many
d_call: TRBD1
j_call: TRBJ2-7
cdr3_aa: CASRSLGKDRDSSYEQYF
cdr3_nt: TGTGCCAGCAGGTCCCTAGGGAAGGACCGGGACAGTTCCTACGAGCAGTACTTC